One sample yielded the 9 T cell receptor beta chains listed below, sequenced in a study of CD8+ T cells in alopecia areata. Extraction of RNA preceded its reverse transcription into cDNA, which served as the sequencing template. The repertoire was sequenced with immunoSEQ multiplex PCR; TCRdb's copy has only in-frame clones and lacks some. The table includes a few hundred thousand clones, about 50% detected once. Treatment here: oral pan-JAK inhibitor, 5-10 mg twice daily. The sequencing used CD4+ T cells sorted from blood, collected at week 4, from a patient treated with tofacitinib. These receptors originate from a human donor with alopecia areata.

This clone has ten or more counts. This CDR3 is CASSLDLITEAFF. The CDR3 DNA sequence: TGTGCCAGCAGCTTAGATCTAATCACTGAAGCTTTCTTT. V is TRBV11-3 and J is TRBJ1-1; D is unresolved. V was cut by 0 bases and J by 4 bases, with 6 bases left in between. The CDR3 length is 13 residues. Germline V CDR1 and CDR2: SGHNT, YENEEA.

The chain recombines TRBV27 with TRBJ2-1, with 8 bases lining up with TRBD1. Germline V CDR1 and CDR2: MNHEY, SMNVEV (reference sequence). V was clipped by 3 bases and J by 10 bases; unmatched bases: 8. The CDR3 loop spans 14 amino acids. This CDR3 reads CASSFVVRTGEQFF. The CDR3 DNA is TGTGCCAGCAGTTTTGTGGTCCGGACAGGGGAGCAGTTCTTC.

The V gene is TRBV27, the J gene TRBJ1-6; D is perhaps TRBD1 (5 bases). The CDR3 is 14 residues long. The germline V and J ends were trimmed by 3 bases and 5 bases, with 8 bases remaining between them. The germline CDR1 and CDR2 sequences are MNHEY and SMNVEV (reference sequence). This chain's CDR3 is CASSFDRDNSPLHF. CDR3 bases: TGTGCCAGCAGTTTTGACAGAGATAATTCACCCCTCCACTTT.

This clone was counted ten times or more. The chain joins TRBV7-2 to TRBJ2-3; D unclear. Germline lookup yields CDR1 SGHTA and CDR2 FQGNSA. The CDR3 contains 14 residues. Trimming stripped 7 bases from V and 4 bases from J, with 15 bases between. The CDR3 here is CASTRGRVADTQYF. CDR3 nucleotides: TGTGCCAGCACCCGCGGTAGAGTGGCAGATACGCAGTATTTT.

This clone was seen a few times. The V gene is TRBV29-1, the J gene TRBJ1-2; tentatively, D is TRBD1 (5 bases). CDR1 is SQVTM and CDR2 is ANQGSEA in the germline V gene. The germline V and J ends were trimmed by 1 base and 9 bases, with 18 bases remaining between them. The CDR3 spans 14 residues. The CDR3 loop reads CSVEVPINEGRYTF. The CDR3, as DNA: TGCAGCGTTGAAGTTCCGATAAACGAGGGACGCTACACCTTC.

The rearrangement links TRBV30 to TRBJ1-1; D not certain. CDR1 and CDR2 (germline): GTSNPN, SVGIG (reference sequence). The CDR3 length is 13 residues. Between the trimmed V and J ends, which lost 3 bases and 1 base, there was a span of 9 bases. The CDR3 DNA is TGTGCCTGGAGAGTCGGATGGAACACTGAAGCTTTCTTT. It codes for CAWRVGWNTEAFF.

The V gene is TRBV7-8, the J gene TRBJ2-3, with 7 nucleotides matching TRBD2. The V gene's germline CDR1 is SGHVS and CDR2 FQNEAQ. J gave up 4 bases and V 4 bases, and 8 bases lay outside the gene matches. CDR3 length equals 15 residues. CDR3 DNA: TGTGCCAGCAGCTCCTCTCGACTAGCACCAGATACGCAGTATTTT. This encodes CASSSSRLAPDTQYF.

The chain has TRBV29-1 and TRBJ2-3; D remains unclear. The ends were cut back, 7 bases at V and 6 bases at J, with 17 bases in the middle. Germline assignment: CDR1 SQVTM and CDR2 ANQGSEA. The CDR3 is made up of 13 amino acids. CDR3 residues: CSGSTPTWDTQYF. In nucleotides, the CDR3 is TGCAGCGGAAGTACGCCGACGTGGGATACGCAGTATTTT.

The CDR3 DNA sequence: TGTGCCAGCAATTCCGGGACAGGGACAAGCTACACCTTC. It translates to CASNSGTGTSYTF. This chain connects TRBV5-6 to TRBJ1-2, with TRBD1 identical over 9 bases. The CDR3 is made up of 13 amino acids. V lost 6 bases to trimming and J lost 9 bases; unmatched junction nucleotides: 9. Germline V gene lookup returns CDR1 SGHDT and CDR2 YYEEEE.